Shown below are 26 T cell receptor beta chains from a single sample sequenced in a study of blood T cell repertoires in COVID-19 (TCRdb year 2020). Receptor libraries were prepared by the immunoSEQ multiplex PCR assay. TCRdb took this table from immuneACCESS and kept in-frame rearrangements with V and J called. Such tables lack part of the clones; where checked against another copy, unresolved V genes explain under half of the gap, and the rest is unexplained. For this sample the table gives 140,000 to 150,000 clones, of which about 85% were detected only once. Of the sample, roughly 2.9% falls within the top ten clones. Sequences were obtained from peripheral blood. These receptors were obtained from a woman in her thirties or forties with active or convalescent COVID-19.

The chain couples TRBV28 to TRBJ2-1; 9 bases fit TRBD1. J lost 3 bases, V lost 1 base, and 4 bases had no gene match. This CDR3 is 16 amino acids long. Germline assignment: CDR1 MDHEN and CDR2 SYDVKM. The CDR3 loop is CASSLLWTGDYNEQFF. CDR3 nucleotides: TGTGCCAGCAGTTTATTATGGACAGGGGACTACAATGAGCAGTTCTTC.

The chain has TRBV6-5 and TRBJ1-6, with a tentative D call TRBD1 (5 bases). Germline V gives CDR1 MNHEY, CDR2 SVGAGI. The V gene lost 7 bases and the J gene lost 10 bases, with 17 bases spanning the gap. The CDR3 sequence is 14 residues long. The chain's CDR3 is CASTPAGYFSPLHF. The CDR3 coding sequence is TGTGCCAGCACCCCAGCAGGGTATTTCTCACCCCTCCACTTT.

This chain connects TRBV15 to TRBJ2-1, with 11 bases lining up with TRBD2. The CDR3 is 17 amino acids. Unmatched junction bases numbered 12, after V lost 3 bases and J lost 8 bases. Germline V lookup: CDR1 LNHNV, CDR2 YYDKDF (reference sequence). The CDR3 coding sequence is TGTGCCACCAGCAGTCCAACTAGCGGGAGAACGTCTCATGAGCAGTTCTTC. Translated: CATSSPTSGRTSHEQFF.

The genes are TRBV28 and TRBJ1-2; D is ambiguous. There are 12 residues in the CDR3. Germline V gene data show CDR1 as MDHEN and CDR2 as SYDVKM. With 7 bases removed from V and 8 bases from J, the gap between germline ends came to 14 bases. CDR3 DNA: TGTGCCAGCAATTTGGGGTGGAGGGGCTACACCTTC. Translated, it gives CASNLGWRGYTF.

V gene TRBV5-6 combines with J gene TRBJ2-3, with a tentative D call TRBD1 (5 bases). This CDR3 spans 15 amino acids. The V gene lost 0 bases and the J gene lost 0 bases, with 8 bases spanning the gap. Germline-derived CDR1 and CDR2 are SGHDT and YYEEEE. The CDR3: CASSLGQGSTDTQYF. In DNA, the CDR3 is TGTGCCAGCAGCTTGGGTCAGGGAAGCACAGATACGCAGTATTTT.

The chain uses TRBV7-2 and TRBJ2-5, with TRBD2 identical over 9 bases. J gave up 1 base and V 4 bases, and 10 bases lay outside the gene matches. CDR1 and CDR2 from the germline V gene are SGHTA and FQGNSA. The CDR3 is 17 residues long. CDR3: CASSSPLAGESQETQYF. The CDR3 DNA reads as TGTGCCAGCAGCTCTCCTTTAGCGGGAGAGTCCCAAGAGACCCAGTACTTC.

The chain couples TRBV10-1 to TRBJ1-3; no clear D gene. Germline CDR1 and CDR2: WNHNN and SYGVQD (reference sequence). The CDR3 contains 16 residues. Deletions cut 2 bases from V and 0 bases from J, with 11 bases between. The CDR3 DNA reads TGCGCCAGCAGTGAGCAGCGACGGTCCTCTGGAAACACCATATATTTT. Protein sequence: CASSEQRRSSGNTIYF.

The chain recombines TRBV24-1 with TRBJ2-7, with D possibly matching TRBD2 (7 bases). This CDR3 comprises 16 residues. The ends were cut back, 5 bases at V and 4 bases at J, with 20 bases in the middle. Germline CDR1 KGHDR, CDR2 SFDVKD. CDR3 loop: CATSADSSLGGYEQYF. DNA for the CDR3: TGTGCCACCAGTGCGGACAGCTCTCTCGGGGGGTACGAGCAGTACTTC.

This clone was counted between two and nine times. The junction and the germline gene differ at one end; a read error may be behind it. The rearrangement links TRBV13 to TRBJ2-7; D is unresolved. The length of the CDR3 is 13 residues. Germline CDR1 reads PRHDT; CDR2 reads FYEKMQ (reference sequence). The CDR3 is CASSLGPSYEQYF. The CDR3 DNA is TGTGCCAGCAGCCTAGGCCCTTCCTACGAGCAGTACTTC.

This sequence joins TRBV5-1 and TRBJ1-1; 8 nucleotides align to TRBD1. The CDR3 sequence is 14 residues long. The trim removed 1 base at V and 5 bases at J, leaving 4 bases unmatched. Germline V gene sequence: CDR1 SGHRS, CDR2 YFSETQ. In DNA form, the CDR3 reads TGCGCCAGCAGCTTGCTACAGGGGGGGACTGAAGCTTTCTTT. It codes for CASSLLQGGTEAFF.

The count of this clone is one. The genes are TRBV7-9 and TRBJ1-1; TRBD1 agrees at 9 bases. V lost 5 bases and J lost 5; bases outside the gene matches: 12. Germline-derived CDR1 and CDR2 are SEHNR and FQNEAQ (reference sequence). The CDR3 has 16 residues. CDR3 nucleotides: TGTGCCAGCAGCCTAGGGGCCGGACAGGGGTGGACTGAAGCTTTCTTT. Translating it yields CASSLGAGQGWTEAFF.

The gene calls are TRBV4-3 and TRBJ2-1, with D possibly TRBD1 on 6 matching bases. Germline CDR1 LGHNA, CDR2 YSLEER. This CDR3 is built from 17 residues. V was pared by 0 bases and J by 0 bases, with 12 bases between. Here the CDR3 DNA reads TGCGCCAGCAGCCAAGAGGGGGCCTCGAGCTCCTACAATGAGCAGTTCTTC. This translates into CASSQEGASSSYNEQFF.

The chain combines TRBV7-9 with TRBJ1-5; D gene uncertain. V gave up 2 bases and J gave up 7 bases, with 12 bases separating them. The CDR3 consists of 14 residues. CDR1 and CDR2 (germline): SEHNR, FQNEAQ (reference sequence). The CDR3 sequence: CASSLRESGQPQHF. CDR3 bases: TGTGCCAGCAGCTTACGGGAGTCGGGGCAGCCCCAGCATTTT.

The chain links TRBV27 to TRBJ2-5; 9 positions match TRBD2. The germline V gene has CDR1 MNHEY and CDR2 SMNVEV (reference sequence). There are 18 residues in the CDR3. The V and J ends lost 2 bases and 0 bases, in that order; junction bases with no gene match: 10. CDR3 DNA: TGTGCCAGCAGTTTAAGAGGTAGCGGGGGATCGTACCAAGAGACCCAGTACTTC. Translating it yields CASSLRGSGGSYQETQYF.

The chain combines TRBV5-1 with TRBJ2-1, with 7 bases that match TRBD1. CDR3 length: 15 amino acids. Germline CDR1 is SGHRS and CDR2 is YFSETQ. V shed 1 base, J shed 10 bases, and the junction held 11 bases outside the gene matches. The CDR3 coding sequence is TGCGCCAGCAGCTTGTTGGCTTCTAAACAGGGGGAGCAGTTCTTC. Residues: CASSLLASKQGEQFF.

The chain employs TRBV3-1 (or the pseudogene TRBV3-2) and TRBJ1-2; D is uncertain. This CDR3 is 19 amino acids long. Germline V gene sequence: CDR1 LGHDT, CDR2 YNNKEL (reference sequence). V dropped 1 base and J dropped 0 bases, with 21 bases sitting between them. The CDR3: CASSQVEGPREVTNYGYTF. The CDR3 DNA sequence: TGTGCCAGCAGCCAAGTTGAAGGCCCACGAGAGGTGACTAACTATGGCTACACCTTC.

This CDR3 is CASSLEGGPPGNTIYF. CDR3 nucleotide sequence: TGTGCCAGCAGCTTGGAAGGGGGCCCCCCTGGAAACACCATATATTTT. The V and J genes are TRBV5-4 and TRBJ1-3; 7 positions match TRBD1. Trimming removed 0 bases from V and 2 bases from J; junction bases left unmatched: 5. The CDR3 loop spans 16 amino acids. Germline V gene data show CDR1 as SGHNT and CDR2 as YYREEE (reference sequence).

The chain carries TRBV4-2 and TRBJ2-3; 12 nucleotides align to TRBD2. The CDR3 sequence is 19 residues long. The V gene end was trimmed by 0 bases and the J gene end by 6 bases; junction bases not matched to a gene: 13. In germline, CDR1 is LGHNA, CDR2 YNFKEQ. The CDR3 region is CASSQDWLASGGAGDTQYF. The DNA for the CDR3 is TGTGCCAGCAGCCAAGATTGGTTGGCTAGCGGGGGGGCCGGGGATACGCAGTATTTT.

This chain links TRBV6-5 with TRBJ1-2; no reliable D call. Trimming pared 0 bases from V and 4 bases from J, leaving 6 bases between. CDR1 and CDR2 from the germline V gene are MNHEY and SVGAGI. The CDR3 sequence is 13 residues long. The CDR3 coding sequence is TGTGCCAGCAGTTACTCGAACGGCTATGGCTACACCTTC. The encoded protein is CASSYSNGYGYTF.

The rearrangement links TRBV24-1 to TRBJ2-1; 9 bases fit TRBD2. CDR3 length: 18 amino acids. Germline V CDR1 and CDR2: KGHDR, SFDVKD. J gave up 5 bases and V 0 bases, and 10 bases lay outside the gene matches. This CDR3 is CATSDLTPLAGSNNEQFF. The CDR3 nucleotides read TGTGCCACCAGTGATTTGACCCCCCTAGCGGGATCCAACAATGAGCAGTTCTTC.

This chain links TRBV24-1 with TRBJ2-2; TRBD1 aligns across 7 bases. Germline V CDR1 and CDR2: KGHDR, SFDVKD. V dropped 2 bases and J dropped 3; count of bases not matched to a gene: 2. The CDR3 contains 15 residues. The chain's CDR3 is CATSDWDSDTGELFF. CDR3 coding DNA: TGTGCCACCAGTGATTGGGACAGCGACACCGGGGAGCTGTTTTTT.

This rearrangement joins TRBV6-5 to TRBJ1-1; the match to TRBD1 covers 7 bases. The germline V gene has CDR1 MNHEY and CDR2 SVGAGI. There are 15 residues in the CDR3. Losses at the gene ends were 6 bases for V and 6 bases for J; bases not matched to a gene: 13. For the CDR3, the DNA is TGTGCCAGCAGCTTCGTTTCGACAGGGTCGGCTGAAGCTTTCTTT. Protein product: CASSFVSTGSAEAFF.

The genes are TRBV7-9 and TRBJ1-4; D uncertain. Per germline, CDR1 SEHNR and CDR2 FQNEAQ (reference sequence). With 7 bases removed from V and 3 bases from J, the gap between germline ends came to 12 bases. The CDR3 spans 14 residues. The CDR3 reads CASTRRRANEKLFF. For the CDR3, the DNA is TGTGCCAGCACCAGGAGACGGGCTAATGAAAAACTGTTTTTT.

The rearrangement joins TRBV2 to TRBJ1-2; 8 positions agree with TRBD1. Germline V gene sequence: CDR1 SNHLY, CDR2 FYNNEI. The CDR3 contains 14 residues. J lost 2 bases, V lost 5 bases, and 4 bases had no gene match. As DNA, the CDR3 is TGTGCCAGCAGTCCATGGACAGGGAACTATGGCTACACCTTC. Its translation is CASSPWTGNYGYTF.

The V call is TRBV5-1, the J call TRBJ1-1; D gene uncertain. The V and J ends lost 0 bases and 3 bases respectively, with 6 bases between them. Germline V gene data show CDR1 as SGHRS and CDR2 as YFSETQ. The CDR3 is 13 residues long. CDR3 nucleotide sequence: TGCGCCAGCAGCTTGGTCGGGTACACTGAAGCTTTCTTT. Its translation: CASSLVGYTEAFF.

The V call is TRBV19, the J call TRBJ1-6; a weak D match, TRBD1 (5 bases). The V end was cut by 5 bases, the J end by 7 bases, with 12 bases between. The CDR3 has 14 residues. Germline assignment: CDR1 LNHDA and CDR2 SQIVND (reference sequence). The CDR3 reads CASSQQGGNSPLHF. CDR3 nucleotides: TGTGCCAGTAGTCAGCAGGGAGGGAATTCACCCCTCCACTTT.